One and the same sample provided the 26 T cell receptor beta chains below, sequenced in a study of blood T cell repertoires in COVID-19. Libraries were prepared by immunoSEQ multiplex PCR; TCRdb keeps only in-frame clonotypes and omits some of them. The sample contains approximately 210,000 clones, 76% of which appear only once. Sequencing was carried out using PBMCs or T cells enriched from blood (not recorded which). The receptors stem from a woman between 45 and 65 years old with acute COVID-19.

The V call is TRBV7-9, the J call TRBJ1-4; 9 positions match TRBD1. The CDR3 contains 14 residues. Germline-derived CDR1 and CDR2 are SEHNR and FQNEAQ (reference sequence). The ends lost 5 bases at V and 4 bases at J; junction bases unmatched: 2. In DNA form, the CDR3 reads TGTGCCAGCAGCCAGGACAGGGGTAATGAAAAACTGTTTTTT. Protein product: CASSQDRGNEKLFF.

The CDR3 coding sequence is TGTGCCAGCAGCGGCGCGGGGGAGACCCAGTACTTC. Its protein is CASSGAGETQYF. V gene TRBV12-3 or TRBV12-4 combines with J gene TRBJ2-5; D is perhaps TRBD2 (6 bases). Trimming took 6 bases from V and 5 from J, leaving 10 bases between them. This CDR3 spans 12 amino acids.

This clone was detected many times. The chain combines TRBV6-4 with TRBJ1-2, with 8 bases aligning to TRBD1. CDR3 length equals 14 residues. Germline V gives CDR1 MRHNA, CDR2 SNTAGT. V lost 8 bases, J lost 4 bases, and 9 bases stayed unmatched. The CDR3 region has the DNA TGTGCCAGCGAAGACAGGGGAGAGGGCTATGGCTACACCTTC. Translating it yields CASEDRGEGYGYTF.

The chain has TRBV5-1 and TRBJ1-3; 10 nucleotides align to TRBD1. Germline CDR1 SGHRS, CDR2 YFSETQ. V was clipped by 4 bases and J by 4 bases; unmatched bases: 8. CDR3 length equals 16 residues. The CDR3 reads CASSKGQGSGGNTIYF. The CDR3 DNA reads TGCGCCAGCAGCAAGGGACAGGGGAGCGGAGGAAACACCATATATTTT.

The chain has TRBV7-2 and TRBJ2-2; 8 positions agree with TRBD2. Germline CDR1 and CDR2: SGHTA and FQGNSA. The CDR3 loop spans 15 amino acids. Trimming at V came to 2 bases and at J to 4 bases, leaving 3 bases not matched to a gene. CDR3 in DNA: TGTGCCAGCAGCTTATTCGGGGGGGGCACCGGGGAGCTGTTTTTT. It translates to CASSLFGGGTGELFF.

This clone has just a few counts. This chain links TRBV9 with TRBJ1-3, with D unclear. The CDR3 has 14 amino acids. CDR1 and CDR2 (germline): SGDLS, YYNGEE. V lost 6 bases and J lost 2, with 12 bases in between. The CDR3 nucleotides read TGTGCCAGCACCGCGGAGACCCCTGGAAACACCATATATTTT. Its protein is CASTAETPGNTIYF.

This chain uses TRBV13 with TRBJ2-5, with unresolved D. V shed 5 bases and J shed 1 base, with 8 bases lying between them. The CDR3 covers 13 residues. CDR1 and CDR2 (germline): PRHDT, FYEKMQ (reference sequence). The CDR3 spells CASSPPFQETQYF. The CDR3 DNA follows: TGTGCCAGCAGCCCTCCTTTCCAAGAGACCCAGTACTTC.

The rearrangement uses TRBV21-1 and TRBJ2-7; the table assigns TRBD1, which was not confirmed against the DNA. TRBV21-1 is flagged as a pseudogene. CDR3 length: 16 amino acids. The CDR3 reads CASSKRWDRGSHEQYV. In DNA, the CDR3 is TGTGCCAGCAGCAAACGGTGGGACAGGGGATCCCACGAGCAGTACGTC.

In this sample, this clone turned up a few times. The V gene is TRBV11-2, the J gene TRBJ1-2; TRBD1 matches at 10 bases. The CDR3 extends over 14 amino acids. Germline loops: CDR1 SGHAT, CDR2 FQNNGV. With 3 bases clipped from V and 5 bases from J, the junction kept 3 bases outside the gene matches. The CDR3 spells CASSFGTGAYGYTF. In DNA form, the CDR3 reads TGTGCCAGCAGCTTCGGGACAGGGGCGTATGGCTACACCTTC.

V usage is TRBV19 and J usage is TRBJ1-3; 7 positions match TRBD1. Germline trimming cut 2 bases from V and 4 bases from J; bases unmatched to any gene: 17. Germline lookup yields CDR1 LNHDA and CDR2 SQIVND (reference sequence). This CDR3 has 19 residues. CDR3 loop: CASSIRERQGSVSGNTIYF. CDR3 bases: TGTGCCAGTAGTATACGCGAAAGACAGGGATCTGTCTCCGGAAACACCATATATTTT.

V usage is TRBV9 and J usage is TRBJ1-1, with D possibly being TRBD1 (5 bases). Germline-derived CDR1 and CDR2 are SGDLS and YYNGEE. V lost 0 bases to trimming and J lost 4 bases, with 7 bases between them. The CDR3 runs to 13 residues. The CDR3 loop is CASSVGQSTEAFF. The CDR3 DNA follows: TGTGCCAGCAGCGTAGGACAGTCCACTGAAGCTTTCTTT.

The chain joins TRBV5-1 to TRBJ2-5, with 7 bases that match TRBD1. CDR3 length: 14 amino acids. The germline CDR1 and CDR2 sequences are SGHRS and YFSETQ. Trimming cost V 0 bases and J 5 bases; bases outside gene matches: 4. The CDR3 nucleotides are TGCGCCAGCAGCTTGGTAGGGGGCCAGGAGACCCAGTACTTC. Its translation: CASSLVGGQETQYF. The full variable domain, in which reference TRBV5-1 and TRBJ2-5 provide the parts outside the CDR3, is KAGVTQTPRYLIKTRGQQVTLSCSPISGHRSVSWYQQTPGQGLQFLFEYFSETQRNKGNFPGRFSGRQFSNSRSEMNVSTLELGDSALYLCASSLVGGQETQYFGPGTRLLVL.

J is TRBJ1-1 and V is TRBV10-3; perhaps TRBD1 as D (6 bases). The CDR3 is 14 amino acids. Per germline, CDR1 ENHRY and CDR2 SYGVKD. V lost 0 bases and J 4 bases, leaving 9 bases between the germline ends. The CDR3 protein is CAISESTGSTEAFF. The CDR3 region has the DNA TGTGCCATCAGTGAGTCAACAGGGAGCACTGAAGCTTTCTTT.

V is TRBV27 and J is TRBJ1-1; 12 positions agree with TRBD1. From germline, CDR1 is MNHEY and CDR2 SMNVEV (reference sequence). CDR3 length: 17 amino acids. V dropped 3 bases and J dropped 7; count of bases not matched to a gene: 12. This CDR3 is CASSFGTGGPRPFEAFF. The CDR3 DNA sequence: TGTGCCAGCAGTTTCGGGACAGGGGGCCCTAGACCTTTTGAAGCTTTCTTT.

The rearrangement joins TRBV25-1 to TRBJ1-2, with 7 bases matching TRBD1. This CDR3 contains 17 residues. Looked up from germline, CDR1 is MGHDK and CDR2 is SYGVNS. J was trimmed by 3 bases and V by 0 bases; bases with no gene match: 10. The CDR3 reads CASSEYIRGRGYYGYTF. The CDR3 DNA reads as TGTGCCAGCAGTGAATATATTCGTGGCAGGGGGTACTATGGCTACACCTTC.

There are a few counts of this clone. The CDR3 is CASSLPGTFYNEQFF. CDR3 DNA sequence: TGTGCCAGCAGTCTACCTGGGACATTCTACAATGAGCAGTTCTTC. This sequence joins TRBV6-2 or TRBV6-3 and TRBJ2-1; D might be TRBD1 (6 bases). The CDR3 runs 15 residues. V was shortened by 5 bases and J by 3 bases, with 14 bases between the two germline ends. The germline V gene has CDR1 MNHEY and CDR2 SVGEGT.

As DNA, the CDR3 is TGTGCCAGCAGACCCGGGACAGGGTCGGAAAAACTGTTTTTT. The encoded protein is CASRPGTGSEKLFF. V and J are TRBV28 and TRBJ1-4; 9 nucleotides agree with TRBD1. This CDR3 contains 14 residues. Trimming took 6 bases from V and 8 from J; bases not matched to a gene: 7. Germline V gives CDR1 MDHEN, CDR2 SYDVKM. The variable domain in full, completed from reference TRBV28 and TRBJ1-4, reads DVKVTQSSRYLVKRTGEKVFLECVQDMDHENMFWYRQDPGLGLRLIYFSYDVKMKEKGDIPEGYSVSREKKERFSLILESASTNQTSMYLCASRPGTGSEKLFFGSGTQLSVL.

The genes are TRBV5-4 and TRBJ1-1; 9 nucleotides line up with TRBD1. The CDR3 totals 13 residues. Germline assignment: CDR1 SGHNT and CDR2 YYREEE (reference sequence). V lost 6 bases and J lost 6; bases outside the gene matches: 6. The CDR3 reads CASMTGGLAEAFF. The CDR3 DNA reads TGTGCCAGCATGACAGGGGGGCTTGCTGAAGCTTTCTTT. Together with reference TRBV5-4 and TRBJ1-1, the CDR3 gives the full variable domain: ETGVTQSPTHLIKTRGQQVTLRCSSQSGHNTVSWYQQALGQGPQFIFQYYREEENGRGNFPPRFSGLQFPNYSSELNVNALELDDSALYLCASMTGGLAEAFFGQGTRLTVV.

This clone was picked up a small number of times. The chain uses TRBV15 and TRBJ1-1, with no clear D. The germline V gene encodes CDR1 LNHNV and CDR2 YYDKDF (reference sequence). The CDR3 sequence is 15 residues long. Between the trimmed V and J ends, which lost 1 base and 0 bases, there was a span of 9 bases. CDR3 sequence reads: CATSRGTGMNTEAFF. The CDR3 coding sequence is TGTGCCACCAGCAGAGGTACGGGAATGAACACTGAAGCTTTCTTT. Combining the CDR3 with reference TRBV15 and TRBJ1-1 gives the whole variable domain DAMVIQNPRYQVTQFGKPVTLSCSQTLNHNVMYWYQQKSSQAPKLLFHYYDKDFNNEADTPDNFQSRRPNTSFCFLDIRSPGLGDTAMYLCATSRGTGMNTEAFFGQGTRLTVV.

The chain joins TRBV5-6 to TRBJ2-1; 7 bases fit TRBD2. This CDR3 spans 16 amino acids. Germline V CDR1 and CDR2: SGHDT, YYEEEE. J gave up 2 bases and V 1 base, and 6 bases lay outside the gene matches. For the CDR3, the DNA is TGTGCCAGCAGCTTGAGGGCTAGCGGAGCCTACAATGAGCAGTTCTTC. This codes for CASSLRASGAYNEQFF.

V usage is TRBV6-5 and J usage is TRBJ2-1, with 8 bases aligning to TRBD1. CDR1 and CDR2 (germline): MNHEY, SVGAGI. V lost 5 bases to trimming and J lost 5 bases; unmatched junction nucleotides: 8. The CDR3 is made up of 15 amino acids. The CDR3 DNA reads TGTGCCAGCAGTCCCCTTGGACAGGGCCACAATGAGCAGTTCTTC. Its protein product is CASSPLGQGHNEQFF.

This chain joins TRBV18 and TRBJ1-4; D uncertain. Germline V lookup: CDR1 KGHSH, CDR2 LQKENI. Trimming took off 7 bases at V and 6 bases at J, with 12 bases between the two ends. This CDR3 region has 13 residues. This CDR3 is CASCFKGDEKLFF. Here the CDR3 DNA reads TGTGCCAGCTGCTTCAAGGGAGATGAAAAACTGTTTTTT.

V and J are TRBV14 and TRBJ1-2; D perhaps matches TRBD1 (5 bases). The CDR3 length is 16 residues. Trimming stripped 1 base from V and 8 bases from J, with 20 bases between. Germline-derived CDR1 and CDR2 are SGHDN and FVKESK. The CDR3 DNA is TGTGCCAGCAGCCAAGTTCCGGGGGAGGGTAACTGGGGCTACACCTTC. Translation gives CASSQVPGEGNWGYTF.

The chain joins TRBV6-4 to TRBJ1-1; TRBD1 matches at 7 bases. V trimming: 4 bases; J trimming: 1 base; junction bases outside the gene matches: 3. The CDR3 length is 14 residues. The germline V gene has CDR1 MRHNA and CDR2 SNTAGT. The CDR3 is CASSAGTANTEAFF. As DNA, the CDR3 is TGTGCCAGCAGTGCCGGGACAGCGAACACTGAAGCTTTCTTT.

The V and J genes are TRBV7-9 and TRBJ2-3; TRBD2 matches at 9 bases. Germline CDR1 SEHNR, CDR2 FQNEAQ (reference sequence). V gave up 6 bases and J gave up 1 base; unmatched junction bases: 8. The CDR3 has 16 amino acids. This chain's CDR3 is CASRERGDRGTDTQYF. The CDR3 DNA reads as TGTGCCAGCAGGGAGCGGGGGGATCGGGGCACAGATACGCAGTATTTT.

This chain links TRBV7-2 with TRBJ2-7; no clear D gene. This CDR3 region has 13 residues. Germline loops: CDR1 SGHTA, CDR2 FQGNSA. V shed 4 bases and J shed 6 bases, with 13 bases lying between them. The CDR3 nucleotides are TGTGCCAGCAGCTCGTTCAGAGACTCCGAGCAGTACGTC. Its protein is CASSSFRDSEQYV.